This T cell receptor (delta chain) derives from a study of DNA immune sequencing with unique molecular identifiers (dated by TCRdb to the early 2020s). For the study in its entirety: Immunomagnetic cell separation was used to enrich gammadelta T cells from buffy coats, and the genomic DNA of the enriched gammadelta T cells was then sequenced. Fluorescence-activated cell sorting was used to enrich gammadelta T cells from the PBMC of around 11 healthy individuals. In the comparison of enriched versus non-enriched samples, 100 ng of enriched gammadelta T-cell DNA and around 0.98 ug of non-enriched PBMC DNA were sequenced. An ultrasensitive DNA-based TRD repertoire sequencing method using PCR-introduced unique molecular identifiers was developed and validated in the study. The method was validated on synthetic reference molecules and on blood samples from healthy individuals. Healthy individuals were used as donors, and sorted peripheral blood gammadelta T cells were profiled from ten to eleven of these donors. Study-level results and caveats: Among clonotypes in healthy donors, TRDV2 paired with TRDJ1 was identified as the most common TRD rearrangement. Variation in TRD repertoire diversity was observed between healthy donors, with several donors found to be highly oligoclonal, in that the top 5 clonotypes exceeded half of productive molecules. Novel TRD sequences not targeted by the primers cannot be detected with the primer-based approach.

Points on this clone: The target of this receptor is not known. The TCRdb record carries a much larger clone's protein, which differs from this DNA's translation at residue 5; a read error is the likely cause, and the protein listed here is the DNA translation.

Library construction relied on multiplex PCR. A 32-plex assay with primers for all 8 TRDV and 4 TRDJ genes covering the CDR3 was used to amplify genomic DNA. A 12-nucleotide UMI was attached over approximately 3 barcoding PCR cycles, and a second PCR was then run with Illumina adapter primers. AMPure XP beads were used for library purification, and library quality was checked on a Fragment Analyzer with the HS NGS Fragment kit. The sequencing was run with an Illumina MiniSeq mid-output kit, including approximately 21% PhiX, and 150 cycles of paired-end reads. Under the source paper's analysis protocol: MIGEC version 1.2.9 was used to process reads, grouping reads by UMI and building error-corrected consensus sequences. For post-processing, modified scripts from VDJtools version 1.2.1 were used together with the tcR R package. Clone calls in TCRdb were regenerated from the public reads with CATT, after which identical DNA sequences shared one row. TCRdb's processing, not the study's, gives the V and J calls here. Recorded for this sample are some 5,000 delta-chain clones; 10% to 15% of them occurred a single time. The ten largest make up approximately 52% of the sample.

Relative to germline, V is missing 3 bases and J is missing 0 bases, with 14 bases of the junction outside any gene match. According to the germline V gene, CDR1 reads GEAIGNYY and CDR2 reads EKD. From the cysteine up to the phenylalanine, the CDR3 has a length of 21 residues. Solely the CDR3 DNA is kept, with 63 bases framed from the first base. Input material: gamma-delta T cells enriched from blood buffy coat, or unenriched PBMCs (not recorded which). The source of this sequence is a human donor in good health. The chain is encoded by TRDV2 joined to TRDJ3, with 9 bases matching TRDD3. The CDR3 reads CACDALLRTGGPSWDTRQMFF. The nucleotide sequence is TGTGCCTGTGACGCCCTTCTACGTACTGGGGGACCCTCCTGGGACACCCGACAGATGTTTTTC.